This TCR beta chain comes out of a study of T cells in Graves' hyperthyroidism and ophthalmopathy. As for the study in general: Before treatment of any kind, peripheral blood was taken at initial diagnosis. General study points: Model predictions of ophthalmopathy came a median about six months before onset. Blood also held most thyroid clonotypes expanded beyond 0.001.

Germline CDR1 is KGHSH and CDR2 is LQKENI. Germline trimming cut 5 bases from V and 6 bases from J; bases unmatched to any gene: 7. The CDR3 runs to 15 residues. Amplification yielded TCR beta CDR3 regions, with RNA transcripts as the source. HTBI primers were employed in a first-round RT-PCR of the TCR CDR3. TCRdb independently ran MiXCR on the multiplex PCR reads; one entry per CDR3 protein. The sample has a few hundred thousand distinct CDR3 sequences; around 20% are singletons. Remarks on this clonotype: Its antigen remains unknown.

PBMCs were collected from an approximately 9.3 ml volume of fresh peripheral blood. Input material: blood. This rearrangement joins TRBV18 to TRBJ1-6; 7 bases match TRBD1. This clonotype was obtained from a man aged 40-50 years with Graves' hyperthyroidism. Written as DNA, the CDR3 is TGTGCCAGCTCAACCGGGACAGTGTTTAATTCACCCCTCCACTTT. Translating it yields CASSTGTVFNSPLHF.